The rows below give T cell receptor beta chains drawn from one sample of a study of shared clonotypes between healthy human individuals. This table comes from immunoSEQ multiplex PCR, and its TCRdb copy is limited to in-frame clones, with some not included. The data contain approximately 510,000 clones, 79% of them singletons. Sequenced: PBMCs. The source of these receptors is a woman aged 40-49 years in good health. Some clones in this sample may be carry-over from other donors' samples. Each CDR3 is given with its conserved first and last residue. The D gene is left open where the match is weak. Clone size is given for some rows only: seen once, a few or many times, or a class if the clone is expanded.

V: TRBV9; J: TRBJ2-2; size: -; D: TRBD2; DNA: TGTGCCAGCAGCGTAGCAATAGAGGGAGGGCCTACCGGGGAGCTGTTTTTT; CDR3: CASSVAIEGGPTGELFF
V: TRBV2; J: TRBJ2-2; size: -; D: -; DNA: TGTGCCCGGAAGAACGGGGAGCTGTTTTTT; CDR3: CARKNGELFF
V: TRBV29-1; J: TRBJ2-7; size: -; D: -; DNA: TGCAGCGTAAAGGAACTACCCTACGAGCAGTACTTC; CDR3: CSVKELPYEQYF
V: TRBV19; J: TRBJ2-7; size: -; D: -; DNA: TGTGCCAGTAGTATAGATCTTGGGAGAGACGAGCAGTACTTC; CDR3: CASSIDLGRDEQYF
V: TRBV4-3; J: TRBJ1-2; size: once; D: -; DNA: TGCGCCAGCAGCCAAGGTTTGATGCGGGATTATGGCTACACCTTC; CDR3: CASSQGLMRDYGYTF
V: TRBV7-8; J: TRBJ2-2; size: -; D: TRBD1; DNA: TGTGCCAGCAGCTCTCCCCAGGGACAGGGGATAAATTTCGGGGAGCTGTTTTTT; CDR3: CASSSPQGQGINFGELFF
V: TRBV7-3; J: TRBJ2-5; size: -; D: -; DNA: TGTGCCAGCAGCTGGGGGGCGCAAGAGACCCAGTACTTC; CDR3: CASSWGAQETQYF
V: TRBV11-1; J: TRBJ2-1; size: -; D: -; DNA: TGTGCCAGCAGCAAACAGGGCGTTTCAAATGAGCAGTTCTTC; CDR3: CASSKQGVSNEQFF
V: TRBV4-2; J: TRBJ2-4; size: -; D: -; DNA: TGTGCCAGCAGCCAAGATTCGGGGTGGACCAAAAACATTCAGTACTTC; CDR3: CASSQDSGWTKNIQYF
V: TRBV30; J: TRBJ1-6; size: -; D: -; DNA: TGTGCCTGGGATATGGGGAGCGGGAATTCACCCCTCCACTTT; CDR3: CAWDMGSGNSPLHF
V: TRBV28; J: TRBJ1-5; size: -; D: -; DNA: TGTGCCAGCAGTTTTAACCGGCCGCCCCAGCATTTT; CDR3: CASSFNRPPQHF
V: TRBV27; J: TRBJ1-2; size: few; D: TRBD1; DNA: TGTGCCAGCAGCAAAAAGACAGGGAGAAACTATGGCTACACCTTC; CDR3: CASSKKTGRNYGYTF
V: TRBV19; J: TRBJ2-3; size: -; D: -; DNA: TGTGCCAGTAGTAACACAGGGGAGGCAGATACGCAGTATTTT; CDR3: CASSNTGEADTQYF
V: TRBV7-2; J: TRBJ2-5; size: -; D: -; DNA: TGTGCCAGCAGCTTCATCCCCCTCGCAGGGAAAGAGACCCAGTACTTC; CDR3: CASSFIPLAGKETQYF
V: TRBV5-6; J: TRBJ2-1; size: -; D: -; DNA: TGTGCCAGCAGATTGGTGGCAGGGGAGGGATTTGAGCAGTTCTTC; CDR3: CASRLVAGEGFEQFF
V: TRBV29-1; J: TRBJ2-7; size: once; D: -; DNA: TGCAGCGTCGGGAGGACAGGGTACGAGCAGTACTTC; CDR3: CSVGRTGYEQYF
V: TRBV18; J: TRBJ2-7; size: -; D: -; DNA: TGTGCCAGCTCACCAAACGGGGGCTGGGCGTACGAGCAGTACTTC; CDR3: CASSPNGGWAYEQYF
V: TRBV28; J: TRBJ1-1; size: -; D: -; DNA: TGTGCCAGCAGTTTAAGGGGGGCTGAAGCTTTCTTT; CDR3: CASSLRGAEAFF
V: TRBV4-1; J: TRBJ1-3; size: -; D: TRBD1; DNA: TGCGCCAGCAGCCTACTTAGGGGACAGGGGTTAGGAAACACCATATATTTT; CDR3: CASSLLRGQGLGNTIYF
V: TRBV2; J: TRBJ1-1; size: -; D: TRBD1; DNA: TGTGCCAGCAGAAGGGACAGGACCCATGGGGCTTTCTTT; CDR3: CASRRDRTHGAFF
V: TRBV5-4; J: TRBJ2-7; size: few; D: -; DNA: TGTGCCTACCGGTCAACGAGGGGGGGCTACGAGCAGTACTTC; CDR3: CAYRSTRGGYEQYF
V: TRBV28; J: TRBJ2-3; size: -; D: -; DNA: TGTGCCATCCCATCTTCGGGAGTTGTCACAGATACGCAGTATTTT; CDR3: CAIPSSGVVTDTQYF
V: TRBV21-1; J: TRBJ1-5; size: -; D: -; DNA: TGTGCCAGCAGCAAAGAACAGGGATGGAGGCAGCCCCAGCATTTT; CDR3: CASSKEQGWRQPQHF
V: TRBV27; J: TRBJ1-5; size: once; D: -; DNA: TGTGCCAGCAGTCCAGGACGTAGCAATCAGCCCCAGCATTTT; CDR3: CASSPGRSNQPQHF
V: TRBV6-5; J: TRBJ2-7; size: -; D: TRBD1; DNA: TGTGCCAGCAGTACGGACAGGGAGTCCTTCGAGCAGTACTTC; CDR3: CASSTDRESFEQYF
V: TRBV7-2; J: TRBJ2-5; size: -; D: -; DNA: TGTGCCAGCAGCTCAGACCTAGCCTCGGAGACCCAGTACTTC; CDR3: CASSSDLASETQYF
V: TRBV7-2; J: TRBJ2-2; size: -; D: -; DNA: TGTGCCAGCAGCTTAGAGCGGACAAGAACCGGGGAGCTGTTTTTT; CDR3: CASSLERTRTGELFF
V: TRBV15; J: TRBJ2-7; size: once; D: TRBD2; DNA: TGTGCCACCACTAGCGGCTACGAGCAGTACTTC; CDR3: CATTSGYEQYF
V: TRBV21-1; J: TRBJ2-1; size: -; D: -; DNA: TGTGCCAGCAGGAGGCCGCTAGCGGGAGGGCCTATGAATGAGCAGTTCTTC; CDR3: CASRRPLAGGPMNEQFF
V: TRBV29-1; J: TRBJ1-3; size: -; D: -; DNA: TGCAGCGTTGAAGACTGGGGGGGGCCGGGAAACACCATATATTTT; CDR3: CSVEDWGGPGNTIYF
V: TRBV29-1; J: TRBJ2-5; size: -; D: TRBD2; DNA: TGCAGCGTTGACGGACTAGCGGGAGGGAAGAGGGAGACCCAGTACTTC; CDR3: CSVDGLAGGKRETQYF
V: TRBV11-2; J: TRBJ2-7; size: -; D: -; DNA: TGTGCCAGCAGCCCCACCCGCCTTTCTGGATCCTACGAGCAGTACTTC; CDR3: CASSPTRLSGSYEQYF
V: TRBV11-2; J: TRBJ2-7; size: -; D: -; DNA: TGTGCCAGCAGCTTAGATTTTTACGAGCAGTACTTC; CDR3: CASSLDFYEQYF
V: TRBV28; J: TRBJ2-1; size: once; D: TRBD2; DNA: TGTGCCAGCAGTTCTCCGACTAGCGGGGACATCAATGAGCAGTTCTTC; CDR3: CASSSPTSGDINEQFF
V: TRBV18; J: TRBJ2-7; size: -; D: TRBD1; DNA: TGTGCCAGCTCACCCGGGACAGGGGGTGAGCAGTACTTC; CDR3: CASSPGTGGEQYF
V: TRBV5-4; J: TRBJ1-1; size: -; D: -; DNA: TGTGCCAGCAGCTTGGTAGGGAGGACGAACACTGAAGCTTTCTTT; CDR3: CASSLVGRTNTEAFF
V: TRBV28; J: TRBJ2-3; size: -; D: -; DNA: TGTGCCACTTCGGGGCCCGGCGGGAACACAGATACGCAGTATTTT; CDR3: CATSGPGGNTDTQYF
V: TRBV11-2; J: TRBJ1-2; size: -; D: -; DNA: TGTGCCAGCAGCTTACCCGGGGAGGGCTACACCTTC; CDR3: CASSLPGEGYTF
V: TRBV7-9; J: TRBJ2-7; size: once; D: TRBD2; DNA: TGTGCCAGCAGCTCCTTAGCGGGCGTCAGCGAGCAGTACTTC; CDR3: CASSSLAGVSEQYF